One sample yielded the 28 T cell receptor beta chains listed below, sequenced in a study of OX40 agonist ivuxolimab in advanced cancers. The assay was immunoSEQ multiplex PCR, and TCRdb's table has in-frame clones only and misses some. The sample holds tens of thousands of clones, 88% seen once. The source was CD4+ or CD8+ T cells sorted from blood, collected in a trial of the OX40 agonist ivuxolimab. Receptors originate from an adult with an advanced solid tumor such as melanoma, head and neck, liver or kidney cancer.

The rearrangement links TRBV19 to TRBJ1-2; D is possibly TRBD1 (6 bases). Germline-derived CDR1 and CDR2 are LNHDA and SQIVND (reference sequence). CDR3 length: 14 amino acids. Trimming pared 7 bases from V and 8 bases from J, leaving 20 bases between. CDR3 in DNA: TGTGCCAGTAACCCCGGGGACACGTCTCGCGGCTACACCTTC. Its protein is CASNPGDTSRGYTF.

The V and J genes are TRBV7-7 and TRBJ2-5; 8 bases line up with TRBD1. With V trimmed by 5 bases and J by 4 bases, 6 bases remained unmatched. CDR1 is SSHAT and CDR2 is FNYEAQ in the germline V gene (reference sequence). The CDR3 contains 14 residues. The DNA for the CDR3 is TGTGCCAGCAGCGTCGACAGGGGCTCAGAGACCCAGTACTTC. Protein product: CASSVDRGSETQYF.

The chain links TRBV11-2 to TRBJ2-1; D is possibly TRBD1 (6 bases). Germline V lookup: CDR1 SGHAT, CDR2 FQNNGV. V lost 2 bases and J 0 bases, leaving 8 bases between the germline ends. The CDR3 runs to 15 residues. CDR3 DNA: TGTGCCAGCAGCTTAATCAGGGGCTCCTACAATGAGCAGTTCTTC. This translates into CASSLIRGSYNEQFF.

The sample holds a few counts of this clone. This chain uses TRBV7-8 with TRBJ1-5; D unclear. CDR1 and CDR2 (germline): SGHVS, FQNEAQ. V dropped 5 bases and J dropped 0 bases, with 14 bases sitting between them. The CDR3 runs to 16 residues. The CDR3, as DNA: TGTGCCAGCAGCCTACCCTCTGCAGCTAGCAATCAGCCCCAGCATTTT. This encodes CASSLPSAASNQPQHF.

The rearrangement joins TRBV6-5 to TRBJ1-3; no definite D call. There are 11 residues in the CDR3. Trimming took 9 bases from V and 4 from J, leaving 7 bases between them. Per the germline V gene, CDR1 is MNHEY and CDR2 is SVGAGI. Here the CDR3 DNA reads TGTGCCAGTCTCTCCGGAAACACCATATATTTT. Protein product: CASLSGNTIYF.

This chain links TRBV5-4 with TRBJ2-5, with 12 bases matching TRBD1. V lost 0 bases to trimming and J lost 5 bases; unmatched junction nucleotides: 5. Germline V CDR1 and CDR2: SGHNT, YYREEE (reference sequence). This CDR3 comprises 16 residues. CDR3 residues: CASSLAWDRGRETQYF. CDR3 nucleotide sequence: TGTGCCAGCAGCTTGGCCTGGGACAGGGGGCGTGAGACCCAGTACTTC.

The chain carries TRBV5-4 and TRBJ2-3, with TRBD2 matching over 10 bases. The length of the CDR3 is 15 residues. The V segment lost 2 bases and the J segment 3 bases; nucleotides outside the gene matches: 3. Germline CDR1 and CDR2: SGHNT and YYREEE (reference sequence). The CDR3 DNA reads TGTGCCAGCAGCTTTCGAGCGGGGGGGACAGATACGCAGTATTTT. As protein: CASSFRAGGTDTQYF.

This clone was recorded a few times. The J gene is TRBJ2-7, the V gene TRBV15, with TRBD1 identical over 7 bases. This CDR3 has 15 residues. Germline CDR1 and CDR2: LNHNV and YYDKDF (reference sequence). After removal of 0 bases from V and 3 bases from J, the junction contained 5 bases not matched to a gene. The CDR3 protein is CATSRDPQGDYEQYF. CDR3 sequence (DNA): TGTGCCACCAGCAGAGATCCCCAGGGGGACTACGAGCAGTACTTC.

V is TRBV5-1 and J is TRBJ2-3; D may be TRBD2 (5 bases). Germline CDR1 and CDR2: SGHRS and YFSETQ. The CDR3 is 13 residues long. Trimming took off 5 bases at V and 3 bases at J, with 10 bases between the two ends. CDR3 sequence (DNA): TGCGCCAGCAGGAAGGACTTAACAGATACGCAGTATTTT. It encodes CASRKDLTDTQYF.

The genes are TRBV25-1 and TRBJ2-7; no clear D. The length of the CDR3 is 12 residues. Trimming cost V 4 bases and J 2 bases, with 6 bases left between them. The germline CDR1 and CDR2 sequences are MGHDK and SYGVNS. CDR3 sequence (DNA): TGTGCCAGCAGTGGCACCACCTACGAGCAGTACTTC. Translation: CASSGTTYEQYF.

The J gene is TRBJ1-6, the V gene TRBV29-1; TRBD1 agrees at 7 bases. The CDR3 extends over 13 amino acids. V gave up 6 bases and J gave up 7 bases; unmatched junction bases: 6. Germline V gene lookup returns CDR1 SQVTM and CDR2 ANQGSEA. CDR3 DNA: TGCAGCGTGCGACAGGGAAGCAATTCACCCCTCCACTTT. This encodes CSVRQGSNSPLHF.

The genes are TRBV7-9 and TRBJ1-5; 7 bases match TRBD1. The CDR3 runs to 15 residues. The ends lost 5 bases at V and 1 base at J; junction bases unmatched: 5. CDR1 is SEHNR and CDR2 is FQNEAQ in the germline V gene (reference sequence). CDR3: CASSNQGVSNQPQHF. Here the CDR3 DNA reads TGTGCCAGCAGCAATCAGGGGGTAAGCAATCAGCCCCAGCATTTT.

The genes are TRBV6-1 and TRBJ1-2, with 10 bases aligning to TRBD1. CDR1 is MNHNS, CDR2 SASEGT, per germline. This CDR3 has 14 residues. V was pared by 6 bases and J by 4 bases, with 5 bases of the junction left unmatched. The CDR3 region is CASSSGTGAYGYTF. For the CDR3, the DNA is TGTGCCAGCAGCTCCGGGACAGGGGCCTATGGCTACACCTTC.

Details on this clone: One end of the junction does not line up with germline, which may come from a read error. The J gene is TRBJ1-2, the V gene TRBV11-2; D is possibly TRBD1 (5 bases). Germline values: CDR1 SGHAT, CDR2 FQNNGV. CDR3 length: 15 amino acids. The CDR3 here is CASSSGTRQLYSYTF. The CDR3 coding sequence is TGTGCCAGCAGCTCTGGGACCCGCCAGCTCTATAGCTACACCTTC.

This chain links TRBV6-1 with TRBJ1-2; no definite D call. Between the trimmed V and J ends, which lost 0 bases and 8 bases, there was a span of 16 bases. Germline V gene sequence: CDR1 MNHNS, CDR2 SASEGT. The CDR3 spans 15 residues. The CDR3 region is CASSEAGGRVGGYTF. As DNA, the CDR3 is TGTGCCAGCAGTGAAGCTGGAGGGAGGGTCGGCGGCTACACCTTC.

This chain uses TRBV18 with TRBJ2-2, with D maybe TRBD2 (5 bases). Per the germline V gene, CDR1 is KGHSH and CDR2 is LQKENI. The CDR3 sequence is 16 residues long. The V end lost 3 bases, the J end lost 4 bases, and 15 bases lay between the germline ends. CDR3 amino acids: CASSPPNGDVTGELFF. The CDR3 coding sequence is TGTGCCAGCTCACCCCCTAACGGGGATGTCACCGGGGAGCTGTTTTTT.

This chain connects TRBV7-3 to TRBJ2-1, with D possibly matching TRBD2 (6 bases). The germline V gene has CDR1 SGHTA and CDR2 FQGTGA. Trimming took 0 bases from V and 9 from J, leaving 9 bases between them. The CDR3 is 13 residues long. The CDR3 coding sequence is TGTGCCAGCAGCTTAACTTTGGGGGGTGAGCAGTTCTTC. This sequence encodes CASSLTLGGEQFF.

The chain combines TRBV5-6 with TRBJ1-1; no clear D. Trimming took 0 bases from V and 3 from J, leaving 12 bases between them. The CDR3 runs 15 residues. Germline lookup yields CDR1 SGHDT and CDR2 YYEEEE. As DNA, the CDR3 is TGTGCCAGCAGCTTGGAACGGATGAGAGACACTGAAGCTTTCTTT. Its translation: CASSLERMRDTEAFF.

To note about this clone: The same CDR3 arises from other DNA sequences in this sample as well. The chain combines TRBV5-1 with TRBJ2-3; D not certain. V was clipped by 0 bases and J by 6 bases, with 2 bases between them. The CDR3 consists of 11 residues. Germline CDR1 SGHRS, CDR2 YFSETQ. CDR3 DNA sequence: TGCGCCAGCAGCTTGGTGGATACGCAGTATTTT. This encodes CASSLVDTQYF. Supplemented by reference TRBV5-1 and TRBJ2-3, the full variable domain reads KAGVTQTPRYLIKTRGQQVTLSCSPISGHRSVSWYQQTPGQGLQFLFEYFSETQRNKGNFPGRFSGRQFSNSRSEMNVSTLELGDSALYLCASSLVDTQYFGPGTRLTVL.

The chain combines TRBV11-2 with TRBJ1-1; TRBD1 aligns across 8 bases. Trimming removed 3 bases from V and 2 bases from J; junction bases left unmatched: 5. The CDR3 is made up of 15 amino acids. CDR1 is SGHAT, CDR2 FQNNGV, per germline. The CDR3 coding sequence is TGTGCCAGCAGCTTGGGGGACAGGCTTAACACTGAAGCTTTCTTT. Translation: CASSLGDRLNTEAFF.

In the case of this clone: At one end, the junction sequence differs from germline, possibly due to a read error. Distinct nucleotide sequences in the sample also encode this CDR3. This chain links TRBV5-1 with TRBJ2-3; 9 bases agree with TRBD2. The CDR3 has 14 amino acids. Germline V lookup: CDR1 SGHRS, CDR2 YFSETQ. As DNA, the CDR3 is TGTGCCAGCGGGGAGCGGGGGGGCACAGATACGCAGTATTTT. Amino acid sequence: CASGERGGTDTQYF.

The chain employs TRBV9 and TRBJ1-3; 8 nucleotides align to TRBD1. Germline CDR1 reads SGDLS; CDR2 reads YYNGEE. The CDR3 contains 21 residues. The ends lost 0 bases at V and 3 bases at J; junction bases unmatched: 20. CDR3: CASSVGLGTGSLGRSGNTIYF. Written as DNA, the CDR3 is TGTGCCAGCAGCGTAGGGCTGGGGACAGGTTCCCTCGGGCGTAGTGGAAACACCATATATTTT. The complete variable domain, with remaining parts taken from reference TRBV9 and TRBJ1-3, reads DSGVTQTPKHLITATGQRVTLRCSPRSGDLSVYWYQQSLDQGLQFLIQYYNGEERAKGNILERFSAQQFPDLHSELNLSSLELGDSALYFCASSVGLGTGSLGRSGNTIYFGEGSWLTVV.

The chain carries TRBV9 and TRBJ2-2, with D maybe TRBD2 (5 bases). Germline V gene sequence: CDR1 SGDLS, CDR2 YYNGEE. CDR3 length: 15 residues. V shed 2 bases and J shed 5 bases, with 13 bases lying between them. DNA of the CDR3: TGTGCCAGCAGCGTCCAGACTACCTCAACCGGGGAGCTGTTTTTT. The encoded protein is CASSVQTTSTGELFF.

The chain uses TRBV18 and TRBJ1-1; possibly TRBD1 for D (5 bases). Trimming cost V 3 bases and J 4 bases, with 6 bases left between them. CDR3 length: 12 amino acids. The V gene's germline CDR1 is KGHSH and CDR2 LQKENI. CDR3 protein: CASSPQGTEAFF. The CDR3 DNA follows: TGTGCCAGCTCACCGCAGGGCACTGAAGCTTTCTTT.

This chain joins TRBV5-6 and TRBJ1-1; TRBD1 agrees at 7 bases. Trimming at V came to 7 bases and at J to 3 bases, leaving 9 bases not matched to a gene. This CDR3 has 14 amino acids. Germline lookup yields CDR1 SGHDT and CDR2 YYEEEE. The CDR3, as DNA: TGTGCCAGCCGCCCCGACAGGGTTTACACTGAAGCTTTCTTT. It yields the protein CASRPDRVYTEAFF.

The J gene is TRBJ1-2, the V gene TRBV19, with 8 bases that match TRBD1. The J segment lost 5 bases and the V segment lost 5 bases, leaving 10 bases of the junction unmatched. The germline V gene encodes CDR1 LNHDA and CDR2 SQIVND (reference sequence). This CDR3 is built from 15 residues. CDR3 region: CASSSNGQGGYGYTF. The CDR3 DNA follows: TGTGCCAGTAGTTCCAACGGACAGGGAGGTTATGGCTACACCTTC.

The genes are TRBV23-1 and TRBJ2-7; D is perhaps TRBD1 or TRBD2 (5 bases each). TRBV23-1 is marked as an open reading frame, function uncertain. V lost 8 bases and J lost 0, with 17 bases in between. CDR3 length: 15 residues. The CDR3, as DNA: TGCGCCAGCGTGACCCGGGACCACAGCTCCTACGAGCAGTACTTC. Protein product: CASVTRDHSSYEQYF.

The V call is TRBV14, the J call TRBJ2-4, with D hard to call. CDR1 is SGHDN, CDR2 FVKESK, per germline. V was trimmed by 1 base and J by 0 bases, leaving 7 bases between them. The CDR3 loop spans 15 amino acids. The CDR3 region is CASSQGGLAKNIQYF. The CDR3 nucleotides are TGTGCCAGCAGCCAAGGGGGTCTAGCCAAAAACATTCAGTACTTC.